This T cell receptor (beta chain) was captured in a study of blood T cell repertoires in COVID-19. TCRdb's table, derived via immunoSEQ multiplex PCR, lists solely in-frame clones and lacks some. Of approximately 130,000 clones detected, about 86% appear once; the ten largest clones hold 2% to 2.5%. Germline CDR1 reads LGHDT; CDR2 reads YNNKEL (reference sequence). The ends lost 2 bases at V and 3 bases at J; junction bases unmatched: 7. The CDR3 is 15 amino acids. The sequence came from a woman in her 50s with acute or convalescent COVID-19. This rearrangement joins TRBV3-1 (or the pseudogene TRBV3-2) to TRBJ2-7; 7 bases map to TRBD1. The sequenced sample consisted of peripheral blood. As DNA, the CDR3 is TGTGCCAGCAGCCAATTGCCGGGACAGAACTACGAGCAGTACTTC. This codes for CASSQLPGQNYEQYF.